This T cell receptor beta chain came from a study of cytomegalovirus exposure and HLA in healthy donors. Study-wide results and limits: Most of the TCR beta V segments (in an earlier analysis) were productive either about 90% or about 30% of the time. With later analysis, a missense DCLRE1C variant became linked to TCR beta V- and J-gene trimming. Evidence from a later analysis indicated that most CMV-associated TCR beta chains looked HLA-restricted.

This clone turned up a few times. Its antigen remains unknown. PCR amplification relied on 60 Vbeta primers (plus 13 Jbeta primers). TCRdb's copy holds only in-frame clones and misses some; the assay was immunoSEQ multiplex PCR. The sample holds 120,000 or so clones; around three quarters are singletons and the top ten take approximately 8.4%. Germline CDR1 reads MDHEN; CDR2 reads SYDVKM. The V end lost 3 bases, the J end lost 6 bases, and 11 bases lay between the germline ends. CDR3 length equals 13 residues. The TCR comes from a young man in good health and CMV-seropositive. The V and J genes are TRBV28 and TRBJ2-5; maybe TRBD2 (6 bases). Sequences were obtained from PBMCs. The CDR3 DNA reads TGTGCCAGCAGTTTCGCGGGGCTAAAGACCCAGTACTTC. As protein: CASSFAGLKTQYF.